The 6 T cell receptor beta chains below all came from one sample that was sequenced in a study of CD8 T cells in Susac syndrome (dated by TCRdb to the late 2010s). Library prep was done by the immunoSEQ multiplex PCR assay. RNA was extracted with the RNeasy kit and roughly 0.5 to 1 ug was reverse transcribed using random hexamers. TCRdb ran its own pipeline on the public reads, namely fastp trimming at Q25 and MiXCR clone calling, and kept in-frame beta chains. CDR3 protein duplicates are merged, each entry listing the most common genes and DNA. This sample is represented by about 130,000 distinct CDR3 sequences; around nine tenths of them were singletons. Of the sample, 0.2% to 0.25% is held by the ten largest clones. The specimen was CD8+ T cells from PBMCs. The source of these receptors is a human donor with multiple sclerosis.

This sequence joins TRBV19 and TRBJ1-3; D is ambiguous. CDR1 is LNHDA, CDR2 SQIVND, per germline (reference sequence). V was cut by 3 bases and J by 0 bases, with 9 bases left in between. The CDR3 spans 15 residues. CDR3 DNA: TGTGCCAGTAGTATGTTGGCGGTCTCTGGAAACACCATATATTTT. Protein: CASSMLAVSGNTIYF.

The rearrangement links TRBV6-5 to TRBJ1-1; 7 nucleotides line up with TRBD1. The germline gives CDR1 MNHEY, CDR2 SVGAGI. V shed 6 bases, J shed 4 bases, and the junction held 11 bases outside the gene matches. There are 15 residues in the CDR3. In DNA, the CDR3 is TGTGCCAGCAGGGCGGGAGGGCAGGGGGGCACTGAAGCTTTCTTT. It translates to CASRAGGQGGTEAFF.

CDR3 loop: CATSDTGEMTDEQYF. The CDR3 coding sequence is TGTGCCACCAGTGACACAGGGGAAATGACGGACGAGCAGTACTTC. The J gene is TRBJ2-7, the V gene TRBV24-1; TRBD1 aligns across 7 bases. This CDR3 is built from 15 residues. CDR1 KGHDR and CDR2 SFDVKD come from the germline V gene. With 4 bases clipped from V and 5 bases from J, the junction kept 10 bases outside the gene matches.

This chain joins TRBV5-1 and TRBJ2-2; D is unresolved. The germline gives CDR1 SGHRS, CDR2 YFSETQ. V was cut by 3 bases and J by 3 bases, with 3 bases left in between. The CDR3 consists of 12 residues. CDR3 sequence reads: CASSWDTGELFF. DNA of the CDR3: TGCGCCAGCAGCTGGGACACCGGGGAGCTGTTTTTT. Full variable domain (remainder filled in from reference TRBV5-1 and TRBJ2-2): KAGVTQTPRYLIKTRGQQVTLSCSPISGHRSVSWYQQTPGQGLQFLFEYFSETQRNKGNFPGRFSGRQFSNSRSEMNVSTLELGDSALYLCASSWDTGELFFGEGSRLTVL.

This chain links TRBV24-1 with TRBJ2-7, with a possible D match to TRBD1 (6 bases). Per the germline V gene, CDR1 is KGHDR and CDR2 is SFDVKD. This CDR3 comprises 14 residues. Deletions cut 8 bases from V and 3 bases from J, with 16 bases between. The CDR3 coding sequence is TGTGCCACCACCGGCACAGGGATAAACTACGAGCAGTACTTC. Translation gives CATTGTGINYEQYF.

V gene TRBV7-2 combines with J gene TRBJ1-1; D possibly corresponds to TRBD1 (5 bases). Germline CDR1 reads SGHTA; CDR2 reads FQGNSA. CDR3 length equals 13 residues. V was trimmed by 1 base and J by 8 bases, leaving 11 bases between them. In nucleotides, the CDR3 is TGTGCCAGCAGCTTAGTTTTCCCAGGGGAAGCTTTCTTT. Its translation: CASSLVFPGEAFF.